Following are 19 T cell receptor beta chains from one sample sequenced in a study of blood T cell repertoires in COVID-19. Method: immunoSEQ multiplex PCR; TCRdb's copy keeps in-frame clones and lacks some. The sample includes almost 250,000 clones, roughly 91% of them seen just once. The sequenced sample consisted of PBMCs or T cells enriched from blood (not recorded which). These receptors all come from a woman in her twenties or thirties who had recovered from COVID-19.

The rearrangement uses TRBV20-1 and TRBJ2-7; D call uncertain. V shed 3 bases and J shed 9 bases, with 18 bases lying between them. Per germline, CDR1 DFQATT and CDR2 SNEGSKA (reference sequence). There are 13 residues in the CDR3. CDR3 coding DNA: TGCAGTGCTAGTTTGGCAGACGGCTCGGGGCAGTACTTC. Amino acid sequence: CSASLADGSGQYF.

V and J are TRBV24-1 and TRBJ2-3, with 7 nucleotides matching TRBD1. The CDR3 consists of 14 residues. The V segment lost 3 bases and the J segment 6 bases; nucleotides outside the gene matches: 5. Per the germline V gene, CDR1 is KGHDR and CDR2 is SFDVKD. The CDR3 spells CATSDRRGMDTQYF. DNA of the CDR3: TGTGCCACCAGTGATCGCAGGGGGATGGATACGCAGTATTTT.

This clone was seen a handful of times. The rearrangement links TRBV4-2 to TRBJ2-1, with a possible D match to TRBD2 (6 bases). V lost 0 bases, J lost 0 bases, and 12 bases lay in between. The CDR3 is 17 residues long. The germline V gene encodes CDR1 LGHNA and CDR2 YNFKEQ. The CDR3 is CASSQEWDSSSYNEQFF. In DNA form, the CDR3 reads TGTGCCAGCAGCCAAGAATGGGACTCGAGCTCCTACAATGAGCAGTTCTTC.

The rearrangement links TRBV30 to TRBJ1-4; 7 bases line up with TRBD1. The germline V gene encodes CDR1 GTSNPN and CDR2 SVGIG (reference sequence). This CDR3 has 16 residues. V gave up 5 bases and J gave up 0 bases; unmatched junction bases: 9. The CDR3 sequence is CAWAKGAQSTNEKLFF. In nucleotides, the CDR3 is TGTGCCTGGGCTAAGGGGGCTCAATCAACTAATGAAAAACTGTTTTTT.

This rearrangement joins TRBV7-9 to TRBJ2-5; D unresolved. This CDR3 spans 12 amino acids. The germline V and J ends were trimmed by 3 bases and 1 base, with 3 bases remaining between them. The germline CDR1 and CDR2 sequences are SEHNR and FQNEAQ (reference sequence). CDR3: CASSFIQETQYF. The CDR3 bases are TGTGCCAGCAGCTTTATCCAAGAGACCCAGTACTTC.

V is TRBV3-1 (or the pseudogene TRBV3-2) and J is TRBJ2-5; 10 bases line up with TRBD1. The CDR3 loop spans 15 amino acids. Germline V gene sequence: CDR1 LGHDT, CDR2 YNNKEL (reference sequence). V shed 2 bases, J shed 5 bases, and the junction held 5 bases outside the gene matches. DNA of the CDR3: TGTGCCAGCAGCCAAAAGGACAGGGGGTATGAGACCCAGTACTTC. Encoded protein: CASSQKDRGYETQYF.

The rearrangement uses TRBV5-1 and TRBJ2-7; weak D call: TRBD1 (5 bases). The CDR3 is made up of 15 amino acids. The germline V gene encodes CDR1 SGHRS and CDR2 YFSETQ. V lost 5 bases to trimming and J lost 0 bases, with 15 bases between them. The CDR3 here is CASRLGQTSSYEQYF. The CDR3 DNA is TGCGCCAGCAGGCTAGGACAAACGAGCTCCTACGAGCAGTACTTC. Filled out from reference TRBV5-1 and TRBJ2-7, the complete variable domain reads KAGVTQTPRYLIKTRGQQVTLSCSPISGHRSVSWYQQTPGQGLQFLFEYFSETQRNKGNFPGRFSGRQFSNSRSEMNVSTLELGDSALYLCASRLGQTSSYEQYFGPGTRLTVT.

The J gene is TRBJ2-4, the V gene TRBV27; TRBD2 might be the D (5 bases). Per the germline V gene, CDR1 is MNHEY and CDR2 is SMNVEV (reference sequence). Deletions cut 4 bases from V and 1 base from J, with 11 bases between. This CDR3 spans 15 amino acids. The CDR3: CASSSPTRAKNIQYF. CDR3 DNA: TGTGCCAGCAGTTCTCCTACTAGGGCCAAAAACATTCAGTACTTC.

The chain couples TRBV4-2 to TRBJ1-4; 7 bases fit TRBD1. Germline V gene sequence: CDR1 LGHNA, CDR2 YNFKEQ. V was clipped by 1 base and J by 5 bases; unmatched bases: 1. The CDR3 totals 14 residues. The CDR3 here is CASSQGTGNEKLFF. The DNA for the CDR3 is TGTGCCAGCAGCCAAGGGACAGGAAATGAAAAACTGTTTTTT.

This chain connects TRBV7-9 to TRBJ2-7, with D maybe TRBD2 (7 bases). The germline CDR1 and CDR2 sequences are SEHNR and FQNEAQ (reference sequence). V lost 3 bases and J lost 6, with 12 bases in between. The CDR3 is 13 amino acids. DNA of the CDR3: TGTGCCAGCAGCTTCGGTGGGGGGGCCGAGCAGTACTTC. It translates to CASSFGGGAEQYF.

V gene TRBV4-2 combines with J gene TRBJ1-1; D remains unclear. The V end was cut by 1 base, the J end by 6 bases, with 12 bases between. This CDR3 contains 14 residues. Germline CDR1 and CDR2: LGHNA and YNFKEQ. The CDR3 loop is CASSQAQRESEAFF. In DNA form, the CDR3 reads TGTGCCAGCAGCCAAGCTCAGCGAGAATCTGAAGCTTTCTTT.

V usage is TRBV25-1 and J usage is TRBJ1-6, with 7 bases aligning to TRBD1. The V gene end was trimmed by 7 bases and the J gene end by 7 bases; junction bases not matched to a gene: 4. Germline values: CDR1 MGHDK, CDR2 SYGVNS. This CDR3 is built from 13 residues. DNA of the CDR3: TGTGCCAGCACCCAGGGGGGAAATTCACCCCTCCACTTT. Translating gives CASTQGGNSPLHF.

The chain has TRBV7-2 and TRBJ2-1, with unresolved D. Deletions cut 5 bases from V and 7 bases from J, with 12 bases between. Germline CDR1 reads SGHTA; CDR2 reads FQGNSA. There are 13 residues in the CDR3. The CDR3 reads CASSVHGRNEQFF. The CDR3 nucleotides are TGTGCCAGCAGCGTCCACGGTCGGAATGAGCAGTTCTTC.

This clone was counted a single time. J is TRBJ2-4 and V is TRBV19; D remains unclear. Germline CDR1 LNHDA, CDR2 SQIVND (reference sequence). Trimming left V 5 bases short and J 6 bases short, with 11 bases between. The CDR3 has 13 residues. CDR3: CASSSPPGNIQYF. The CDR3 DNA sequence: TGTGCCAGTAGTTCTCCCCCCGGAAACATTCAGTACTTC.

The chain combines TRBV29-1 with TRBJ1-2; D is possibly TRBD1 (5 bases). Trimming took 8 bases from V and 2 from J, leaving 9 bases between them. CDR3 length equals 11 residues. Germline CDR1 is SQVTM and CDR2 is ANQGSEA. CDR3 sequence (DNA): TGCAGCCTGGGGGGAAACTATGGCTACACCTTC. This sequence encodes CSLGGNYGYTF.

V usage is TRBV27 and J usage is TRBJ2-1; D not certain. There are 12 residues in the CDR3. V was clipped by 3 bases and J by 7 bases, with 7 bases between them. Germline assignment: CDR1 MNHEY and CDR2 SMNVEV (reference sequence). The CDR3 DNA sequence: TGTGCCAGCAGTTTCCGAGTGAATGAGCAGTTCTTC. Residues: CASSFRVNEQFF.

The chain carries TRBV19 and TRBJ2-2; TRBD2 matches 12 bases. The CDR3 spans 16 residues. Germline V lookup: CDR1 LNHDA, CDR2 SQIVND (reference sequence). V gave up 8 bases and J gave up 4 bases; unmatched junction bases: 8. CDR3 in DNA: TGTGCCAGTGTCACTAGCGGGAGGTTGGGCACCGGGGAGCTGTTTTTT. It is translated as CASVTSGRLGTGELFF.

About this clone itself: A junction boundary mismatches the germline segment, possibly from a read error. The chain employs TRBV28 and TRBJ2-1; TRBD2 might be the D (5 bases). This CDR3 contains 12 residues. Germline CDR1 is MDHEN and CDR2 is SYDVKM. CDR3 sequence reads: CASSDTMVPGVF. In DNA, the CDR3 is TGTGCCAGCAGTGATACCATGGTTCCCGGGGTCTTC.

The chain combines TRBV7-2 with TRBJ1-6; 7 bases match TRBD1. Germline CDR1 and CDR2: SGHTA and FQGNSA. With V trimmed by 5 bases and J by 9 bases, 10 bases remained unmatched. The CDR3 runs 15 residues. CDR3 DNA: TGTGCCAGCAGCCCCCCCGGGACAGAAGTTTCACCCCTCCACTTT. This sequence encodes CASSPPGTEVSPLHF.